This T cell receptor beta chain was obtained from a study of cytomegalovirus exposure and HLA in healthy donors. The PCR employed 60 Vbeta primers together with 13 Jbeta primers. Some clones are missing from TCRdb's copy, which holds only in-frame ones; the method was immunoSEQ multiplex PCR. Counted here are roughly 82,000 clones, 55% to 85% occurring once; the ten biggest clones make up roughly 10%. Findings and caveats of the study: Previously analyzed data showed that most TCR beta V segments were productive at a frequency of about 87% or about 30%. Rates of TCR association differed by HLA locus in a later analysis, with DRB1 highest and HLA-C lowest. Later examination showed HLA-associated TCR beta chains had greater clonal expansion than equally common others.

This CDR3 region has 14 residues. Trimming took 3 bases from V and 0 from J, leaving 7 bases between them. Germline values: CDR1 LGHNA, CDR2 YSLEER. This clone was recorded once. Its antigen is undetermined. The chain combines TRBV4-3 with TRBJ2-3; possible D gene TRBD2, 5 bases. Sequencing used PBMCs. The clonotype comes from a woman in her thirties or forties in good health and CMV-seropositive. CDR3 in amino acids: CASSHSSSTDTQYF. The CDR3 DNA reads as TGCGCCAGCAGCCATTCTAGCAGCACAGATACGCAGTATTTT.